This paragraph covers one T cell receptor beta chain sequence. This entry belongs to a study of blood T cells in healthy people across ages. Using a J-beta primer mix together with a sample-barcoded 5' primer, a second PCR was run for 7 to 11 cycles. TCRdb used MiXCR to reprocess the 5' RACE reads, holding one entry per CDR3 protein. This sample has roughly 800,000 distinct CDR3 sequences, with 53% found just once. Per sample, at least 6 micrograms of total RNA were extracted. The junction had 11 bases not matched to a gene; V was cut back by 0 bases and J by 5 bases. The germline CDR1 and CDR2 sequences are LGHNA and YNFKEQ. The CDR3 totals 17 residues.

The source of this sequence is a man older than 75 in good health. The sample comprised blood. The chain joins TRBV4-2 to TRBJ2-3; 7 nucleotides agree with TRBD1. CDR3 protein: CASSQEGLGGAGDTQYF. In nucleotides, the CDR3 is TGTGCCAGCAGCCAAGAGGGGTTAGGGGGCGCGGGAGATACGCAGTATTTT.